The T cell receptor beta chain described here comes from a study of regulatory T cells in long-lasting Graves disease. Study details: Duration of antithyroid drug therapy among newly diagnosed Graves' patients was under 3 months.

This clonotype has a count of ten or more. Its target is not known. The V segment lost 3 bases and the J segment 7 bases; nucleotides outside the gene matches: 7. The germline V gene has CDR1 SGDLS and CDR2 YYNGEE. The CDR3 contains 15 residues. General study findings and limits: Persistent Graves' patients showed less TCR diversity than newly diagnosed ones.

Building of the TCR beta libraries involved iRepertoire HTBI primers and Arm-PCR of CDR3 regions. TCRdb re-analysed the multiplex PCR reads in MiXCR, keeping a single row per CDR3 protein. The table shows a few hundred thousand distinct CDR3 sequences, with roughly 21% occurring only once. The time point: newly diagnosed GD, antithyroid drugs for less than 3 months. Isolated PBMC RNA provided the starting material for the TCR library. Source: peripheral blood mononuclear cells (PBMCs), taken at new diagnosis, from a patient treated with antithyroid drugs. This TCR derives from a female donor with Graves disease. The genes are TRBV9 and TRBJ2-4, with 10 bases identical to TRBD1. In DNA, the CDR3 is TGTGCCAGCAGCGAGGGAACGGGACAGGGGAACATTCAGTACTTC. This translates into CASSEGTGQGNIQYF.